This T cell receptor (beta chain) originates from a study of blood T cell repertoires in COVID-19. About the research overall: The United States, Italy and Spain supplied acute and convalescent COVID-19 samples. Sample material is recorded as cDNA or gDNA derived from T cells, B-cell-depleted T cells, or PBMCs.

The CDR3 contains 14 residues. V lost 5 bases, J lost 5 bases, and 19 bases lay in between. Germline V gives CDR1 GTSNPN, CDR2 SVGIG (reference sequence). Authors' methods: Researchers report that nucleated cell counts were estimated from reference gene primer amplification. The repertoire was sequenced with immunoSEQ multiplex PCR; TCRdb's copy has only in-frame clones and lacks some. The V and J calls and clone size were taken over from that table, and D and trimming were inferred from the DNA. Of around 86,000 clones in the sample, about 80% were seen once. The origin of this receptor is a human donor in a cohort sampled during active COVID-19. Sequenced input: peripheral blood. The chain couples TRBV30 to TRBJ2-7; TRBD2 is a possible D gene (6 bases). The CDR3 region has the DNA TGTGCCTGGGGGAGTGGCGGGGTGCTCGACGAGCAGTACTTC. It is translated as CAWGSGGVLDEQYF.